The next 22 T cell receptor beta chains were all read from a single sample in a study of CD8 T cells in ankylosing spondylitis. Using its own MiXCR run on the 5' RACE reads, TCRdb lists one record per CDR3 protein. Of 200,000 or so distinct CDR3 sequences in the sample, 15% to 20% were seen once. Specimen: blood, either unsorted or a sorted T cell fraction (not recorded which). The receptor source for this set is a male donor under 30 with ankylosing spondylitis or in good health (not recorded which).

At least ten counts were recorded for this clonotype. The chain recombines TRBV11-2 with TRBJ2-1; D is perhaps TRBD1 (5 bases). Per germline, CDR1 SGHAT and CDR2 FQNNGV. The CDR3 consists of 14 residues. The germline V and J ends were trimmed by 7 bases and 1 base, with 11 bases remaining between them. The CDR3 coding sequence is TGTGCCAGCACCCAGGGTCGGTCCTACAATGAGCAGTTCTTC. Protein sequence: CASTQGRSYNEQFF.

At least ten counts were recorded for this clonotype. V and J are TRBV11-3 and TRBJ2-1, with D unresolved. The CDR3 runs to 14 residues. V was cut by 5 bases and J by 5 bases, with 13 bases left in between. Germline V gene data show CDR1 as SGHNT and CDR2 as YENEEA. CDR3 region: CASSPLRPNNEQFF. The CDR3 nucleotides read TGTGCCAGCAGCCCTCTTAGACCGAACAATGAGCAGTTCTTC.

This clonotype was recorded many times. The chain carries TRBV29-1 and TRBJ1-3, with D possibly matching TRBD1 (6 bases). CDR1 is SQVTM and CDR2 is ANQGSEA in the germline V gene. The CDR3 contains 13 residues. V was shortened by 6 bases and J by 3 bases, with 12 bases between the two germline ends. CDR3 sequence: CSVLSGDGNTIYF. The DNA for the CDR3 is TGCAGCGTCCTTTCAGGGGATGGAAACACCATATATTTT.

This clonotype was counted ten times or more. Compared with germline, one end of the junction differs, possibly owing to a read error. This sequence joins TRBV5-1 and TRBJ2-1, with D perhaps matching TRBD1 or TRBD2 (6 bases each). Germline V gives CDR1 SGHRS, CDR2 YFSETQ. CDR3 length: 17 amino acids. Written as DNA, the CDR3 is TGCGCCAGCAGCTTGGGTGGGGGGCCCGGATCCTTCAATGAGCAGTTCTTC. This gives the protein CASSLGGGPGSFNEQFF.

This clonotype has ten or more counts. V is TRBV10-3 and J is TRBJ2-2; 7 bases align to TRBD1. Per the germline V gene, CDR1 is ENHRY and CDR2 is SYGVKD. The CDR3 loop spans 14 amino acids. V gave up 8 bases and J gave up 5 bases; unmatched junction bases: 8. The CDR3 nucleotides read TGTGCCATCCGCTCGATACAGGGGACCGGGGAGCTGTTTTTT. This encodes CAIRSIQGTGELFF.

This chain uses TRBV7-2 with TRBJ2-1; perhaps TRBD2 as D (5 bases). Per the germline V gene, CDR1 is SGHTA and CDR2 is FQGNSA. V was cut by 0 bases and J by 15 bases, with 15 bases left in between. There are 13 residues in the CDR3. Written as DNA, the CDR3 is TGTGCCAGCAGCTTAGCGCAGGTGGGAGTGGGGTTCTTC. Translated, it gives CASSLAQVGVGFF.

This clonotype appeared many times. The chain links TRBV5-1 to TRBJ2-7, with 9 bases matching TRBD1. The junction had 11 bases not matched to a gene; V was cut back by 4 bases and J by 6 bases. CDR3 length: 15 residues. The germline V gene has CDR1 SGHRS and CDR2 YFSETQ. CDR3 residues: CASSPKGTGKSEQYF. CDR3 nucleotides: TGCGCCAGCAGCCCCAAAGGGACAGGGAAGAGCGAGCAGTACTTC.

This clonotype has at least ten counts. The CDR3: CASSLLENQPQHF. The CDR3 DNA is TGTGCCAGCAGTTTATTGGAGAATCAGCCCCAGCATTTT. The chain recombines TRBV6-6 with TRBJ1-5; D ambiguous. The CDR3 spans 13 residues. V lost 4 bases and J 4 bases, leaving 8 bases between the germline ends. Looked up from germline, CDR1 is MNHNY and CDR2 is SVGAGI (reference sequence).

The sample holds a few counts of this clonotype. This chain links TRBV29-1 with TRBJ2-7; 9 bases are a match to TRBD2. Germline values: CDR1 SQVTM, CDR2 ANQGSEA. The CDR3 length is 13 residues. V was pared by 6 bases and J by 4 bases, with 7 bases of the junction left unmatched. Here the CDR3 reads CSVGGLATYEQYF. The CDR3 coding sequence is TGCAGCGTAGGGGGACTAGCTACTTACGAGCAGTACTTC.

The chain has TRBV14 and TRBJ2-1; D is ambiguous. Trimming shortened V by 1 base and J by 15 bases, and 13 bases separated the two germline ends. Germline assignment: CDR1 SGHDN and CDR2 FVKESK. The CDR3 totals 12 residues. CDR3 amino acids: CASSQGTLGWFF. The CDR3 DNA reads TGTGCCAGCAGCCAAGGGACCCTCGGATGGTTCTTC.

In this sample, this clonotype turned up many times. The chain combines TRBV20-1 with TRBJ1-5, with 7 bases lining up with TRBD1. The CDR3 totals 16 residues. V lost 6 bases, J lost 4 bases, and 15 bases stayed unmatched. The germline CDR1 and CDR2 sequences are DFQATT and SNEGSKA (reference sequence). CDR3 bases: TGCAGTGCACCCAGTGGGAGGGGGCTCTTGAATCAGCCCCAGCATTTT. This encodes CSAPSGRGLLNQPQHF.

This clonotype was detected many times. The chain uses TRBV20-1 and TRBJ2-1, with D tentatively TRBD1 (6 bases). Trimming cost V 4 bases and J 7 bases, with 14 bases left between them. The CDR3 covers 13 residues. CDR1 is DFQATT, CDR2 SNEGSKA, per germline (reference sequence). As DNA, the CDR3 is TGCAGTGCTACAGGGGTACGTGAGAATGAGCAGTTCTTC. This sequence encodes CSATGVRENEQFF.

This clonotype was counted at least ten times. The rearrangement links TRBV7-9 to TRBJ2-7; D remains unclear. Germline CDR1 is SEHNR and CDR2 is FQNEAQ (reference sequence). CDR3 size: 11 residues. V was pared by 5 bases and J by 7 bases, with 9 bases between. DNA for the CDR3: TGTGCCAGCAGCGAAGGTCCAGAGCAGTACTTC. It codes for CASSEGPEQYF.

The chain has TRBV20-1 and TRBJ2-5; tentatively, D is TRBD2 (6 bases). From germline, CDR1 is DFQATT and CDR2 SNEGSKA (reference sequence). V gave up 3 bases and J gave up 0 bases, with 14 bases separating them. CDR3 length: 15 residues. The CDR3 spells CSARIGSGHQETQYF. CDR3 DNA: TGCAGTGCTAGGATTGGTAGCGGCCACCAAGAGACCCAGTACTTC.

The sample holds many counts of this clonotype. The J gene is TRBJ2-1, the V gene TRBV11-2, with 7 nucleotides matching TRBD1. This CDR3 contains 15 residues. CDR1 SGHAT and CDR2 FQNNGV come from the germline V gene. After removal of 1 base from V and 5 bases from J, the junction contained 5 bases not matched to a gene. The chain's CDR3 is CASSLVRTGNNEQFF. The DNA for the CDR3 is TGTGCCAGCAGCTTAGTCCGGACAGGAAACAATGAGCAGTTCTTC.

This clonotype was observed many times. The chain combines TRBV15 with TRBJ2-7; 9 nucleotides agree with TRBD2. The length of the CDR3 is 14 residues. V lost 3 bases to trimming and J lost 4 bases; unmatched junction nucleotides: 4. CDR1 LNHNV and CDR2 YYDKDF come from the germline V gene (reference sequence). CDR3 nucleotides: TGTGCCACCAGCAGGGTGACTAGCGGATACGAGCAGTACTTC. Translated, it gives CATSRVTSGYEQYF.

This clonotype has at least ten counts. The rearrangement links TRBV12-3 or TRBV12-4 to TRBJ2-3, with a tentative D call TRBD1 (6 bases). With 5 bases removed from V and 6 bases from J, the gap between germline ends came to 18 bases. The CDR3 runs to 15 residues. This chain's CDR3 is CASSPQADRTDTQYF. Written as DNA, the CDR3 is TGTGCCAGCAGTCCTCAGGCCGACAGGACCGATACGCAGTATTTT.

This clonotype occurred many times. This chain uses TRBV28 with TRBJ2-7; D might be TRBD2 (5 bases). CDR3 length equals 13 residues. CDR1 is MDHEN, CDR2 SYDVKM, per germline. Between the trimmed V and J ends, which lost 9 bases and 3 bases, there was a span of 15 bases. The CDR3 spells CASSIGIDYEQYF. DNA for the CDR3: TGTGCCAGTTCCATCGGGATTGACTACGAGCAGTACTTC.

The gene calls are TRBV11-3 and TRBJ1-1; no definite D call. The CDR3 is 11 amino acids. Germline CDR1 reads SGHNT; CDR2 reads YENEEA. With 2 bases removed from V and 9 bases from J, the gap between germline ends came to 7 bases. The CDR3 loop reads CASSLSSKAFF. The CDR3 bases are TGTGCCAGCAGCTTATCGTCTAAAGCTTTCTTT.

This clonotype was seen repeatedly, ten times or more. V is TRBV30 and J is TRBJ2-1, with D tentatively TRBD2 (6 bases). Germline CDR1 is GTSNPN and CDR2 is SVGIG (reference sequence). The V gene lost 3 bases and the J gene lost 0 bases, with 21 bases spanning the gap. This CDR3 has 18 amino acids. CDR3 protein: CAWRPAAGTRSSYNEQFF. Here the CDR3 DNA reads TGTGCCTGGAGACCCGCAGCCGGGACTCGCTCCTCCTACAATGAGCAGTTCTTC.

This clonotype was counted many times. The CDR3, as DNA: TGCGCCAGCAGCTTGGCGGGACGGAGAGTAGGCTTCTATGGCTACACCTTC. It is translated as CASSLAGRRVGFYGYTF. The V and J genes are TRBV5-1 and TRBJ1-2; D perhaps matches TRBD1 (5 bases). Germline V CDR1 and CDR2: SGHRS, YFSETQ. Between the trimmed V and J ends, which lost 0 bases and 4 bases, there was a span of 19 bases. The CDR3 is 17 amino acids.

About this clonotype: This may stem from a read error, because a much larger clone lies one nucleotide away. The chain couples TRBV27 to TRBJ2-7; 8 positions agree with TRBD1. Per germline, CDR1 MNHEY and CDR2 SMNVEV (reference sequence). CDR3 length: 15 residues. V lost 4 bases, J lost 8 bases, and 13 bases stayed unmatched. The CDR3 loop reads CASSSQGARLRKQYF. The CDR3 DNA is TGTGCCAGCAGTTCCCAGGGGGCAAGGTTGAGGAAGCAGTACTTC.